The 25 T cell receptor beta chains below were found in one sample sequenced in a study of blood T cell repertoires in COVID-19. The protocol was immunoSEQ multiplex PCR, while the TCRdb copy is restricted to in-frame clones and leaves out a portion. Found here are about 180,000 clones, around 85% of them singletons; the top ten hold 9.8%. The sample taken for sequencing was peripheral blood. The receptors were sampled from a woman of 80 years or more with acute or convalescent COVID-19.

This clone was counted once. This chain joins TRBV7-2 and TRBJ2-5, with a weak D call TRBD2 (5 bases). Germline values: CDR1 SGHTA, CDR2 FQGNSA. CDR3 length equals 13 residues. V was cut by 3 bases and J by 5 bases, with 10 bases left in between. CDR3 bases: TGTGCCAGCAGCTTCGGACGGAGGGAGACCCAGTACTTC. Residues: CASSFGRRETQYF.

The CDR3 sequence: CASSQDSVNTGELFF. In DNA, the CDR3 is TGTGCCAGCAGCCAAGATTCCGTGAACACCGGGGAGCTGTTTTTT. The chain recombines TRBV14 with TRBJ2-2; D is ambiguous. Germline CDR1 reads SGHDN; CDR2 reads FVKESK. CDR3 length equals 15 residues. Trimming took 0 bases from V and 1 from J, leaving 6 bases between them.

As DNA, the CDR3 is TGTGCCAGTAGTATAGGGCTGAACTCCTACGAGCAGTACTTC. Amino acid sequence: CASSIGLNSYEQYF. The chain couples TRBV19 to TRBJ2-7; D ambiguous. The CDR3 is made up of 14 amino acids. CDR1 and CDR2 (germline): LNHDA, SQIVND (reference sequence). V was shortened by 1 base and J by 0 bases, with 7 bases between the two germline ends. The full variable domain, completed using reference TRBV19 and TRBJ2-7, is DGGITQSPKYLFRKEGQNVTLSCEQNLNHDAMYWYRQDPGQGLRLIYYSQIVNDFQKGDIAEGYSVSREKKESFPLTVTSAQKNPTAFYLCASSIGLNSYEQYFGPGTRLTVT.

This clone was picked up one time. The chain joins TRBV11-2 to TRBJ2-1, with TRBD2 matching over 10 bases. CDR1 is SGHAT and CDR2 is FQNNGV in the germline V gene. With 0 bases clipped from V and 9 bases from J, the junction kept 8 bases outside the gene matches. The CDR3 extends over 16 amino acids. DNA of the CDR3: TGTGCCAGCAGCTTAGATTTCGGACTAGCGGTGCGTGAGCAGTTCTTC. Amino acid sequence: CASSLDFGLAVREQFF.

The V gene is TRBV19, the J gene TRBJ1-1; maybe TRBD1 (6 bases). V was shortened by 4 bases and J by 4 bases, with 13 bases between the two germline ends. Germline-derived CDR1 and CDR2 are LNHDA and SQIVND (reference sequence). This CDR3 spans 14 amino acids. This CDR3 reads CASSTTGWGTEAFF. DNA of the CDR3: TGTGCCAGTAGTACGACAGGATGGGGCACTGAAGCTTTCTTT.

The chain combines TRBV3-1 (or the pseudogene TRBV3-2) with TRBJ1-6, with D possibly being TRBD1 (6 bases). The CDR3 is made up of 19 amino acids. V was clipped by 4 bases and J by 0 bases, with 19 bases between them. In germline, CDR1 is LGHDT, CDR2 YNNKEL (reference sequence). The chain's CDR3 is CASSRYGQSGFSYNSPLHF. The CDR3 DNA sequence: TGTGCCAGCAGCCGATACGGACAGTCCGGGTTCTCCTATAATTCACCCCTCCACTTT.

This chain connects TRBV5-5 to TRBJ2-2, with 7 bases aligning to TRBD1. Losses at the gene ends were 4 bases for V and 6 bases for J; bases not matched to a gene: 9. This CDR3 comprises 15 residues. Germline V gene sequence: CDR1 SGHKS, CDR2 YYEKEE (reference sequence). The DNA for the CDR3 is TGTGCCAGCAGCGCCCGGACAGGTCTCGCCGGGGAGCTGTTTTTT. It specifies CASSARTGLAGELFF.

CDR3 DNA: TGCAGCGTCCTAGGGACTAGCGGGAGTGAGACCCAGTACTTC. It encodes CSVLGTSGSETQYF. The chain couples TRBV29-1 to TRBJ2-5; TRBD2 matches 14 bases. V lost 6 bases to trimming and J lost 5 bases; unmatched junction nucleotides: 5. This CDR3 has 14 residues. Germline-derived CDR1 and CDR2 are SQVTM and ANQGSEA.

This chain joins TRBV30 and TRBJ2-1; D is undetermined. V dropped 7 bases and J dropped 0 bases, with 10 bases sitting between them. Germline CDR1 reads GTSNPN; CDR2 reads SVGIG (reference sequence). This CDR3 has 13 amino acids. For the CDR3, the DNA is TGTGCCTATCATCAGGACTCCTACAATGAGCAGTTCTTC. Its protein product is CAYHQDSYNEQFF. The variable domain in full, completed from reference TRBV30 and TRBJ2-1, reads SQTIHQWPATLVQPVGSPLSLECTVEGTSNPNLYWYRQAAGRGLQLLFYSVGIGQISSEVPQNLSASRPQDRQFILSSKKLLLSDSGFYLCAYHQDSYNEQFFGPGTRLTVL.

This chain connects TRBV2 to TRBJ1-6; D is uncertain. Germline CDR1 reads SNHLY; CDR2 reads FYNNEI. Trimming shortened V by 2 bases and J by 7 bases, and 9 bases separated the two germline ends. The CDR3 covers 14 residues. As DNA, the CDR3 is TGTGCCAGCAGTGAATCTATGAGGAATTCACCCCTCCACTTT. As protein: CASSESMRNSPLHF.

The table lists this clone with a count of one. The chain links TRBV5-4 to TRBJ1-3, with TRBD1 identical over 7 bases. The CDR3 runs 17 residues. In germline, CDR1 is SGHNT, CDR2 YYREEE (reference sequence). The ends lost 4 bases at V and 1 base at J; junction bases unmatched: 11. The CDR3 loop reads CASSAGLQGLSGNTIYF. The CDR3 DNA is TGTGCCAGCAGCGCCGGATTACAGGGGTTATCTGGAAACACCATATATTTT.

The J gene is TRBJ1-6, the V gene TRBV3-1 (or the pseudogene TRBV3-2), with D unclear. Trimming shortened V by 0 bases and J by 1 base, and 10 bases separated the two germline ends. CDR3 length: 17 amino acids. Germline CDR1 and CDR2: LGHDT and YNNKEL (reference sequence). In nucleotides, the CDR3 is TGTGCCAGCAGCCAAGATTTATTTCGGTCCTATAATTCACCCCTCCACTTT. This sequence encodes CASSQDLFRSYNSPLHF.

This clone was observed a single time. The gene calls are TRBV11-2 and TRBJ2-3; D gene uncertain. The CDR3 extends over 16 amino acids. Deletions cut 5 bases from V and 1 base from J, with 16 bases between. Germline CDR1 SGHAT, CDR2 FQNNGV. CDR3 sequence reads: CASSLQPAPRTDTQYF. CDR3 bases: TGTGCCAGCAGCCTACAGCCAGCCCCTCGCACAGATACGCAGTATTTT.

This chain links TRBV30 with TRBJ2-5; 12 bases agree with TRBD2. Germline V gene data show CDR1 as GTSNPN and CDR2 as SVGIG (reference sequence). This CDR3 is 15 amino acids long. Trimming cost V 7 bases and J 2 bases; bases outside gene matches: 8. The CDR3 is CAFSAGTSGQETQYF. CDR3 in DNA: TGTGCCTTTTCCGCCGGGACTAGCGGGCAAGAGACCCAGTACTTC.

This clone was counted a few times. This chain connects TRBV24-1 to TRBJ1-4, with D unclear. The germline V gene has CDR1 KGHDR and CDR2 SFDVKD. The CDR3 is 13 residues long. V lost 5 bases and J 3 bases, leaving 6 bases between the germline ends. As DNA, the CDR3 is TGTGCCACCAGTGGTGGAGCTAATGAAAAACTGTTTTTT. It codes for CATSGGANEKLFF.

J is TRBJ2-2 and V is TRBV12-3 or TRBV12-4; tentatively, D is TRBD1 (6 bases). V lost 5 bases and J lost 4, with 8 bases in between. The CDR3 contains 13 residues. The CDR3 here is CASSGGITGELFF. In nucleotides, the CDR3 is TGTGCCAGCAGTGGGGGCATCACCGGGGAGCTGTTTTTT.

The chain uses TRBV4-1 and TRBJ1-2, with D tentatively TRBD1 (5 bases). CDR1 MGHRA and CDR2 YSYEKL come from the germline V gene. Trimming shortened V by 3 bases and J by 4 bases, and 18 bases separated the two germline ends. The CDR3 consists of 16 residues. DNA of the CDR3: TGCGCCAGCAGCCAGGGGGACGCCCGCGGGGCCTATGGCTACACCTTC. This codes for CASSQGDARGAYGYTF.

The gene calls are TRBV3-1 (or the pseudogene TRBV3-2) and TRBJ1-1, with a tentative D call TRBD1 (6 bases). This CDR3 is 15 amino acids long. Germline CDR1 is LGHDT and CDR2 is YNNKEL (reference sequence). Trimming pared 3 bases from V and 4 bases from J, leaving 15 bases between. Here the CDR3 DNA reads TGTGCCAGCAGCCAGAACAGGGTAATCGTCACTGAAGCTTTCTTT. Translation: CASSQNRVIVTEAFF.

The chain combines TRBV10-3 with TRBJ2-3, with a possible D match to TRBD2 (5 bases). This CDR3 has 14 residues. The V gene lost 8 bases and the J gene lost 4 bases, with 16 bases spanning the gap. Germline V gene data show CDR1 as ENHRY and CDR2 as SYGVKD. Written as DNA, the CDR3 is TGTGCCATCGGCCTAGACAACGGGGCAGATACGCAGTATTTT. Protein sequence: CAIGLDNGADTQYF.

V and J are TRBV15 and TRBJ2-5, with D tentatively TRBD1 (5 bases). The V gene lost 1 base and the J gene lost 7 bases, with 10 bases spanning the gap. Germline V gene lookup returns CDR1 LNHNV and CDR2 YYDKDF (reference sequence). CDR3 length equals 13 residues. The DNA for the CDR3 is TGTGCCACCAGCAGAGGGCAGGGTGGGACCCAGTACTTC. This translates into CATSRGQGGTQYF. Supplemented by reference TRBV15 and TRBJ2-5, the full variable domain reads DAMVIQNPRYQVTQFGKPVTLSCSQTLNHNVMYWYQQKSSQAPKLLFHYYDKDFNNEADTPDNFQSRRPNTSFCFLDIRSPGLGDTAMYLCATSRGQGGTQYFGPGTRLLVL.

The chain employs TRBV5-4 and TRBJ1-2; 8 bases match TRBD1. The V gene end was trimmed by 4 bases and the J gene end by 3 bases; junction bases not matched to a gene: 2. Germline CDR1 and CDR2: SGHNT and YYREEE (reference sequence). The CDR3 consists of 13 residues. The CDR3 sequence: CASSPGQDYGYTF. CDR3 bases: TGTGCCAGCAGCCCGGGACAGGACTATGGCTACACCTTC.

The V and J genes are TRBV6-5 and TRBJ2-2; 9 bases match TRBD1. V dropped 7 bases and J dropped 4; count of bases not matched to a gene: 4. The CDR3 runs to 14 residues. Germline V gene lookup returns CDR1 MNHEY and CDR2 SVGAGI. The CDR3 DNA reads TGTGCCAGCATCGGGACAGGGAGCACCGGGGAGCTGTTTTTT. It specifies CASIGTGSTGELFF.

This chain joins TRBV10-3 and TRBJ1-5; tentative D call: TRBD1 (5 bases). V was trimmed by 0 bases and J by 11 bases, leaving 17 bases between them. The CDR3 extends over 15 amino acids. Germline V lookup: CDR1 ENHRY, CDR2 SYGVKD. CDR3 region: CAISESSRDSAAQHF. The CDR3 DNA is TGTGCCATCAGTGAGTCTTCGCGGGACTCCGCGGCCCAGCATTTT.

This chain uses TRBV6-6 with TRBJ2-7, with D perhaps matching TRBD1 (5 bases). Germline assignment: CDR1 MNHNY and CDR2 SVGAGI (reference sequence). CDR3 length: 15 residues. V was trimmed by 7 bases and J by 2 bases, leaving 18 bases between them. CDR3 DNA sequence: TGTGCCAGCACTCTGACAGTGGAGCTTGCCTACGAGCAGTACTTC. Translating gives CASTLTVELAYEQYF.

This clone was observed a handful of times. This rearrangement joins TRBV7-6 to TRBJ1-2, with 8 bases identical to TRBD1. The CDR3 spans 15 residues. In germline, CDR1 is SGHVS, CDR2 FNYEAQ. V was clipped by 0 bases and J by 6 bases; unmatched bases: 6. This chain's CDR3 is CASSLAFGQGNGYTF. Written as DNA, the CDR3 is TGTGCCAGCAGCTTAGCCTTCGGACAGGGAAATGGCTACACCTTC.